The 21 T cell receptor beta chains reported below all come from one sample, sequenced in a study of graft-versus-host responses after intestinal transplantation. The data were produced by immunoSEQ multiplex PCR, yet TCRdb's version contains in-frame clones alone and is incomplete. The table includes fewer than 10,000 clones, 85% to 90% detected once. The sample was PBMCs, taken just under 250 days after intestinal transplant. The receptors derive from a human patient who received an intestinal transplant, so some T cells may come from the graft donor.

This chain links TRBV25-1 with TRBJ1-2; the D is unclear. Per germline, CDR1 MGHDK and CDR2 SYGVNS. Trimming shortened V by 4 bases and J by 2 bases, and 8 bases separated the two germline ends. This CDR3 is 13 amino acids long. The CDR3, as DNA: TGTGCCAGCAGTGCAAGGCAGAACTATGGCTACACCTTC. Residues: CASSARQNYGYTF.

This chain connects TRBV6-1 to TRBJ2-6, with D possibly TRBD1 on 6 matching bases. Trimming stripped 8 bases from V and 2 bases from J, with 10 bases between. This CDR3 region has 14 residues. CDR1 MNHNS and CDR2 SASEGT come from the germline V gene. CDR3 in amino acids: CASEQGTGANVLTF. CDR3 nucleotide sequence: TGTGCCAGCGAACAGGGAACTGGGGCCAACGTCCTGACTTTC.

Here the CDR3 reads CASSERESAEKLFF. The CDR3 DNA reads TGTGCCAGCAGCGAAAGGGAGTCGGCTGAAAAACTGTTTTTT. The rearrangement uses TRBV9 and TRBJ1-4; no reliable D call. Trimming removed 3 bases at V and 7 bases at J, with 13 bases between. CDR1 is SGDLS, CDR2 YYNGEE, per germline. The CDR3 is 14 residues long.

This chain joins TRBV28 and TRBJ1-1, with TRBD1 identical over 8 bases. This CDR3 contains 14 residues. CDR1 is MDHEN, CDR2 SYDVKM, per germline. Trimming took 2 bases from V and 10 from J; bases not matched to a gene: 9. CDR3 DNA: TGTGCCAGCAGTTTACCCCATGGACAGGGTTCAGCTTTCTTT. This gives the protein CASSLPHGQGSAFF.

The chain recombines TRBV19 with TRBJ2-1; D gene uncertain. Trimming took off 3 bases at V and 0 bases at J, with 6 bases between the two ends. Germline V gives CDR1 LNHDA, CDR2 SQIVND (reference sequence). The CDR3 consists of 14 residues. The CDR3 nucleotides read TGTGCCAGTAGTATTCCCTCCTCCTACAATGAGCAGTTCTTC. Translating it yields CASSIPSSYNEQFF. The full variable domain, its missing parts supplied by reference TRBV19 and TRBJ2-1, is DGGITQSPKYLFRKEGQNVTLSCEQNLNHDAMYWYRQDPGQGLRLIYYSQIVNDFQKGDIAEGYSVSREKKESFPLTVTSAQKNPTAFYLCASSIPSSYNEQFFGPGTRLTVL.

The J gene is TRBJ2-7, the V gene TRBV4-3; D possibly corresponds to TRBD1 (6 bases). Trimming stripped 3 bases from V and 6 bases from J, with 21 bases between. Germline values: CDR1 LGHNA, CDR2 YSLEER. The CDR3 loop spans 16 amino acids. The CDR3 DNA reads TGCGCCAGCAGCCAGGATTCTCAGGGGAGCCGGAGCGAGCAGTACTTC. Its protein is CASSQDSQGSRSEQYF.

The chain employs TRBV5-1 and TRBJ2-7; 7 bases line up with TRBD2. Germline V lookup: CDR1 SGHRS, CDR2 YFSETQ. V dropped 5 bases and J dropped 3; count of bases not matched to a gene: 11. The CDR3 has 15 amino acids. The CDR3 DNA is TGCGCCAGCAGTCCGAATTCCGGGACTAACTACGAGCAGTACTTC. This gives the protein CASSPNSGTNYEQYF.

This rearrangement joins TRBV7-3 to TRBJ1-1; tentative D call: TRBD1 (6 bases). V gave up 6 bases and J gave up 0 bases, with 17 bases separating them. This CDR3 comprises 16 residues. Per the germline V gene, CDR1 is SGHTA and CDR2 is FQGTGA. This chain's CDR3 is CASREGQGTMNTEAFF. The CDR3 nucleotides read TGTGCCAGCAGGGAGGGGCAGGGGACCATGAACACTGAAGCTTTCTTT.

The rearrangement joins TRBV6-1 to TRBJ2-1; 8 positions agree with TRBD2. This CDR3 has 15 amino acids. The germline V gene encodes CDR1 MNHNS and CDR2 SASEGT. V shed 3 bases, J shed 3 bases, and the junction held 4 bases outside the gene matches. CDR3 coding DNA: TGTGCCAGCAGTGACATGGCGGGAGGCTACAATGAGCAGTTCTTC. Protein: CASSDMAGGYNEQFF.

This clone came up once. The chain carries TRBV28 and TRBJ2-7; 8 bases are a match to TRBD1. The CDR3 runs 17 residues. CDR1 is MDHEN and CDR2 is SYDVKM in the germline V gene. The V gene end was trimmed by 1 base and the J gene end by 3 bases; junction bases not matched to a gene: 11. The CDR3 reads CASSLFGGMGQDYEQYF. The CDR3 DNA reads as TGTGCCAGCAGTTTATTTGGGGGGATGGGACAGGACTACGAGCAGTACTTC.

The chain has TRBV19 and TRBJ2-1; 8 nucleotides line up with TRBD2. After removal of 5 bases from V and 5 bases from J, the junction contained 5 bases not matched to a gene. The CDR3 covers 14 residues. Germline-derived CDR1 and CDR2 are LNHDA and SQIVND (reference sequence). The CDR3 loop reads CASSVSGVHNEQFF. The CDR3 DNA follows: TGTGCCAGTAGTGTTAGCGGGGTCCACAATGAGCAGTTCTTC.

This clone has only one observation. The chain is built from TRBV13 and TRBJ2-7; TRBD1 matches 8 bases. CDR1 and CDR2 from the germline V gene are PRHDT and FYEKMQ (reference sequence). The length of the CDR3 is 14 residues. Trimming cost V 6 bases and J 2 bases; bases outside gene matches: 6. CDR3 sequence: CASSDRGETYEQYF. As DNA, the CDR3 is TGTGCCAGCAGTGACAGGGGAGAGACCTACGAGCAGTACTTC.

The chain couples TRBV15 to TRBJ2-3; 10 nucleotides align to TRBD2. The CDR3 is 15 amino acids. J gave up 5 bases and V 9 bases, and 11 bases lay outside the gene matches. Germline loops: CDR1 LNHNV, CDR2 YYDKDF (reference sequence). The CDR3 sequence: CATKDSSGSGDTQYF. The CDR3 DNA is TGTGCCACAAAAGATTCTAGCGGGAGTGGAGATACGCAGTATTTT.

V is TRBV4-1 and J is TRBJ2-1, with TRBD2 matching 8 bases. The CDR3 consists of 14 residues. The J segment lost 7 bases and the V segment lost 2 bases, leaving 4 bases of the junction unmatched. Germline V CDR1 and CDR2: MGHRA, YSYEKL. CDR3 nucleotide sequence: TGCGCCAGCAGCCAACCAGCGGGAGATAATGAGCAGTTCTTC. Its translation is CASSQPAGDNEQFF.

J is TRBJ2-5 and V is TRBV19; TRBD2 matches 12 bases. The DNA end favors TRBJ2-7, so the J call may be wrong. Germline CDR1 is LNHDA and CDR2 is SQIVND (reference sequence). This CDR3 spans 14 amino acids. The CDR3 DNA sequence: TGTGCCAGTAGTATGGGACTAGCGGGCTACGAGCAGTACTTC. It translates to CASSMGLAGYEQYF.

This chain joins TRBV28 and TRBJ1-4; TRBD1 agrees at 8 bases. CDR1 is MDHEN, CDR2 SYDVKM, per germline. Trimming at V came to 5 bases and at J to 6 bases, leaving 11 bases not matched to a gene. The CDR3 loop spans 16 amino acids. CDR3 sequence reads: CASSPPSQGAYEKLFF. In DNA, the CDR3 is TGTGCCAGCAGTCCCCCCAGCCAGGGGGCCTATGAAAAACTGTTTTTT.

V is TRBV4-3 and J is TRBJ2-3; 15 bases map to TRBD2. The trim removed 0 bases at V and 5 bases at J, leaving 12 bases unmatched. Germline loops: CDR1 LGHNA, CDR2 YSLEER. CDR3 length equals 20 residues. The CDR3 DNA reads TGCGCCAGCAGCCAAGATCCGATCGACCCGGGACTAGCGGGAGGAGATACGCAGTATTTT. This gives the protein CASSQDPIDPGLAGGDTQYF.

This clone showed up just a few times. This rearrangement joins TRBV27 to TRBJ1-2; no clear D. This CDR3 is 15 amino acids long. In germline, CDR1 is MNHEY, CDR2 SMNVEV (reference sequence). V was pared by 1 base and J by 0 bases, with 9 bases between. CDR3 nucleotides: TGTGCCAGCAGTTTATTACCCGTCTCTAACTATGGCTACACCTTC. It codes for CASSLLPVSNYGYTF.

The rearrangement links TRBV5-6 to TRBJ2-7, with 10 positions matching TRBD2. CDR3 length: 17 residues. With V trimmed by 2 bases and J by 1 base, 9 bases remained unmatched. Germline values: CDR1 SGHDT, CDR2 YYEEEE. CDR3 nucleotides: TGTGCCAGCAGCTTAGCTCCAGCGGGAGGGCTATCCTACGAGCAGTACTTC. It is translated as CASSLAPAGGLSYEQYF.

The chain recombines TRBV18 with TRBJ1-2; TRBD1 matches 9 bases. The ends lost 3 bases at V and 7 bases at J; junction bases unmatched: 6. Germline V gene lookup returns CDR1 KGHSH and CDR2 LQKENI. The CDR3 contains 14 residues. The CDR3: CASSPRTGEFGYTF. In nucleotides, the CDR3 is TGTGCCAGCTCACCCCGGACAGGGGAATTTGGCTACACCTTC. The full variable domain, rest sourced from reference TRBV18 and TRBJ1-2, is NAGVMQNPRHLVRRRGQEARLRCSPMKGHSHVYWYRQLPEEGLKFMVYLQKENIIDESGMPKERFSAEFPKEGPSILRIQQVVRGDSAAYFCASSPRTGEFGYTFGSGTRLTVV.

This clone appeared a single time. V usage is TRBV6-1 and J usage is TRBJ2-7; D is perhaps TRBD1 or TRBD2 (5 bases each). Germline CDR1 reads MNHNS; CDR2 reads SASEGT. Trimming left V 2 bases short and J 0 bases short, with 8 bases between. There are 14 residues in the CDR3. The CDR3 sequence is CASSEQGDSYEQYF. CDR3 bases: TGTGCCAGCAGTGAACAGGGAGACTCCTACGAGCAGTACTTC.